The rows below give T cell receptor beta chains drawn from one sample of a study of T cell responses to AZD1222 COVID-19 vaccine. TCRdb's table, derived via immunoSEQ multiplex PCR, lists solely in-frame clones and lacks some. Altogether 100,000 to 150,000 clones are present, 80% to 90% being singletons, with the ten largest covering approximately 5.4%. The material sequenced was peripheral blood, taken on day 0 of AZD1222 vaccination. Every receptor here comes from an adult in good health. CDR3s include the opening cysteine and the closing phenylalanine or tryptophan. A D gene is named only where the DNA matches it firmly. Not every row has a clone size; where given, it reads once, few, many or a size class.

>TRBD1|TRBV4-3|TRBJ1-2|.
TGCGCCAGCAGCCGGGACAGGAGCTATGGCTACACCTTC
CASSRDRSYGYTF
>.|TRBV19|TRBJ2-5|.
TGTGCCAGTAGTATCCGTGTAGAGGAGACCCAGTACTTC
CASSIRVEETQYF
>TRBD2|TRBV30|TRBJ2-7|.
TGTGCCTGTGTTGGACTAGCGAACTCCCACGAGCAGTACTTC
CACVGLANSHEQYF
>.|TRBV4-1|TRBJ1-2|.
TGCGCCAGCAGCCAAGCGGGAGGGAGGCTCAGTGGCTACACCTTC
CASSQAGGRLSGYTF
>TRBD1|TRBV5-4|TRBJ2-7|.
TGTGCCAGCAGCTCGGACAGGGCATTCAACGAGCAGTACTTC
CASSSDRAFNEQYF
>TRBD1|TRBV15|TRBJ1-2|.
TGTGCCACCAGCAGAGCCGCAGGGGGCGTTGGCTATGGCTACACCTTC
CATSRAAGGVGYGYTF
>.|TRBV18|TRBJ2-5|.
TGTGCCAGCTCTCTTACAGGAATCCAAGAGACCCAGTACTTC
CASSLTGIQETQYF
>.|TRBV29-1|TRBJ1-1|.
TGCAGCTCCCATCTCACGAACACTGAAGCTTTCTTT
CSSHLTNTEAFF
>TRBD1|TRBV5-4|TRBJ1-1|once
TGTGCCAGCAGCGCGAGGGAAGGACAGGGGACTGAAGCTTTCTTT
CASSAREGQGTEAFF
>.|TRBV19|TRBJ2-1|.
TGTGCCAGTAGTAGCTTAGCGTTTGGCACCTACAATGAGCAGTTCTTC
CASSSLAFGTYNEQFF
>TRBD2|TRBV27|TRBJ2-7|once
TGTGCCAGCAGTTCCCACCGGGAGGCCGAGCAGTACTTC
CASSSHREAEQYF
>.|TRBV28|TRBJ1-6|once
TGTGCCAGCAGTCTATCTGGGGGGGCAGGATCACCCCTCCACTTT
CASSLSGGAGSPLHF
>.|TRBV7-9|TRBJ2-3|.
TGTGCCAGCAGCCTCATATCCGATACGCAGTATTTT
CASSLISDTQYF
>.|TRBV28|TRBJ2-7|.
TGTGCCAGCACCGGGGCCGGGTCTGGCTCCAACGAGCAGTACTTC
CASTGAGSGSNEQYF
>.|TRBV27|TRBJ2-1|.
TGTGCCAGCAGTTTAGACAGGGGACTATACAATGAGCAGTTCTTC
CASSLDRGLYNEQFF
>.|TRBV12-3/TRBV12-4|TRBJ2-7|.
TGTGCCAGCAGCCCCATCAACAGGGACGAGCAGTACTTC
CASSPINRDEQYF
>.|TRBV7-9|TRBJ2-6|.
TGTGCCAGCAGCCTCCCCAATTTTCAAGGGGCCAACGTCCTGACTTTC
CASSLPNFQGANVLTF
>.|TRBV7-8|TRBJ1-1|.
TGTGCCAGCAGCTTGGGTCCAGGGGTGAACACTGAAGCTTTCTTT
CASSLGPGVNTEAFF
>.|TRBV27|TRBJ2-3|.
TGTGCCAGCAGTAAGGGACAAGGGGAGGCAGATACGCAGTATTTT
CASSKGQGEADTQYF
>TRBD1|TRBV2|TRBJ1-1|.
TGTGCCAGCAGTGGACAGGGAGTAACTGAAGCTTTCTTT
CASSGQGVTEAFF
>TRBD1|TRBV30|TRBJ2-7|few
TGTGCCTGGCGACAGGGGGCCGAGCAGTACTTC
CAWRQGAEQYF
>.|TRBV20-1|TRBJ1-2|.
TGCAGTGCTAGTCTAAAGACAGTTTATGGCTACACCTTC
CSASLKTVYGYTF
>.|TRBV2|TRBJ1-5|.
TGTGCCAGCAGCGGGGAGGGCAGGCAGCCCCAGCATTTT
CASSGEGRQPQHF
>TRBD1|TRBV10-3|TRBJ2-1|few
TGTGCCATCAGTGGGGTTATCGGACAGGGAAGAGGTGAGCAGTTCTTC
CAISGVIGQGRGEQFF
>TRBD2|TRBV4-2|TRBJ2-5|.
TGTGCCAGCAGCCCCAACCCCGGGACTAGCCCCGAGACCCAGTACTTC
CASSPNPGTSPETQYF
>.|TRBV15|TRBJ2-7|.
TGTGCCACCAGTTGGCAGTCCTACGAGCAGTACTTC
CATSWQSYEQYF